This TCR beta chain emerged from a study of shared clonotypes between healthy human individuals. Study observations and caveats: Clonotype sharing among donors was expected to depend on sequencing depth. Only blood was sampled, and tissue TCR repertoires likely differ from blood ones.

This CDR3 contains 17 residues. J was trimmed by 8 bases and V by 2 bases; bases with no gene match: 16. The V gene's germline CDR1 is MNHEY and CDR2 SMNVEV (reference sequence). Positively selected for CCR7, the CD45RO-negative cells used as naive CD8 cells excluded terminally differentiated effector memory CD45RA+ cells. Remarks on this clone: Its antigen is unidentified.

In the authors' workflow: In the immunoSEQ data, sequences were junction-only and lacked quality scores, so filtering differed. Assay: immunoSEQ multiplex PCR; the TCRdb copy retains only in-frame clones and omits some. The DNA gave D and trimming, while V, J and clone size come from that table. The sample lists about 2.1 million clones; over 85% were seen once. The specimen was naive CD8+ T cells from PBMCs. This TCR was sampled from a man between 18 and 35 years old in good health. Some clones in this sample may be carry-over from other donors' samples. The chain is built from TRBV27 and TRBJ1-2; 8 positions match TRBD1. CDR3 nucleotide sequence: TGTGCCAGCAGTTTAAGCGGGGCAGGGGGCCTCGGGGGAGGCTACACCTTC. Encoded protein: CASSLSGAGGLGGGYTF.